A selection of T cell receptor beta chains follows, all from one sample in a study of PD-L1 blockade in urothelial cancer. Assay used: immunoSEQ multiplex PCR; TCRdb lists only in-frame clones, some missing. The repertoire consists of around 100,000 clones, with around 85% occurring once and the leading ten covering about 2.2%. The sequencing here drew on PBMCs, taken around atezolizumab (anti-PD-L1) treatment. Every receptor here comes from a man aged 50 or older with urothelial cancer. CDR3s include the opening cysteine and the closing phenylalanine or tryptophan. The D gene is left open where the match is weak. Some rows mark clone size as missing; the rest say once, few, many or name a class of expanded clone.

.	TRBV29-1	.	TRBJ1-1	CSVDDTLITEAFF	TGCAGCGTAGATGACACCTTAATCACTGAAGCTTTCTTT
TRBD2	TRBV4-1	.	TRBJ2-1	CASSASIGTSGNEQFF	TGCGCCAGCAGCGCAAGCATTGGGACTAGCGGCAATGAGCAGTTCTTC
.	TRBV6-5	once	TRBJ2-7	CASSFVNSYEQYF	TGTGCCAGCAGTTTCGTTAACTCCTACGAGCAGTACTTC
.	TRBV7-2	.	TRBJ2-4	CASSLAASAPGNIQYF	TGTGCCAGCAGCTTAGCTGCTAGCGCCCCGGGTAACATTCAGTACTTC
.	TRBV7-9	.	TRBJ1-1	CASSSQQGYTEAFF	TGTGCCAGCAGCTCGCAACAGGGATACACTGAAGCTTTCTTT
TRBD1	TRBV7-9	.	TRBJ2-7	CASSSAPGQGNYEQYF	TGTGCCAGCAGTTCCGCTCCGGGACAGGGTAACTACGAGCAGTACTTC
.	TRBV5-4	.	TRBJ2-3	CASSSAGQPTDTQYF	TGTGCCAGCAGTTCGGCAGGGCAACCCACAGATACGCAGTATTTT
.	TRBV30	.	TRBJ1-3	CAWGSGVGSTIYF	TGTGCCTGGGGGAGTGGGGTCGGAAGCACCATATATTTT
TRBD1	TRBV5-1	.	TRBJ1-4	CASRRTGYPNEKLFF	TGCGCCAGCAGGCGGACAGGGTACCCTAATGAAAAACTGTTTTTT
TRBD2	TRBV5-6	.	TRBJ2-3	CASSRGLAGTDTQYF	TGTGCCAGCAGCAGAGGACTAGCGGGTACCGATACGCAGTATTTT
.	TRBV29-1	.	TRBJ2-7	CSVLDFSYEQYF	TGCAGCGTTTTGGACTTCTCCTACGAGCAGTACTTC
.	TRBV28	.	TRBJ1-5	CASSLDQPQHF	TGTGCCAGCAGCCTAGATCAGCCCCAGCATTTT
TRBD1	TRBV7-9	.	TRBJ2-3	CASSLGSTGGGDTQYF	TGTGCCAGCAGCTTAGGCTCGACAGGGGGTGGAGATACGCAGTATTTT
TRBD1	TRBV6-1	.	TRBJ1-1	CASGADRANTEAFF	TGTGCCAGCGGAGCGGACAGGGCGAACACTGAAGCTTTCTTT
.	TRBV18	once	TRBJ2-1	CASSLGGLGNEQFF	TGTGCCAGCTCTTTAGGGGGTTTGGGCAATGAGCAGTTCTTC
.	TRBV19	.	TRBJ2-4	CASSLELAKNIQYF	TGTGCCAGTAGTCTGGAGTTAGCCAAAAACATTCAGTACTTT
TRBD2	TRBV28	.	TRBJ2-7	CASTRASGVNYEQYF	TGTGCCAGCACAAGGGCTAGCGGCGTGAACTACGAGCAGTACTTC
.	TRBV30	.	TRBJ1-6	CAWSVRGNSPLHF	TGTGCCTGGAGTGTTAGGGGGAATTCACCCCTCCACTTT
.	TRBV10-3	once	TRBJ1-2	CAISPGAEGYTF	TGTGCCATCAGCCCAGGGGCCGAAGGCTACACCTTC
TRBD1	TRBV18	.	TRBJ2-7	CASSPPGGGQGFYEQYF	TGTGCCAGCTCACCCCCAGGTGGAGGACAGGGTTTCTACGAGCAGTACTTC
.	TRBV10-3	.	TRBJ1-2	CAISGAMRSFGYTF	TGTGCCATCAGTGGAGCTATGAGATCATTCGGCTACACCTTC
.	TRBV19	.	TRBJ1-5	CASSYPRNNQPQHF	TGTGCCAGTAGTTACCCCAGAAACAATCAGCCCCAGCATTTT
.	TRBV7-2	once	TRBJ2-5	CASSPLEYQETQYF	TGTGCCAGCAGCCCTCTGGAGTACCAAGAGACCCAGTACTTC
TRBD1	TRBV6-5	.	TRBJ2-7	CASSRDRYEQYF	TGTGCCAGCAGTCGGGACAGATACGAGCAGTACTTC
TRBD1	TRBV29-1	.	TRBJ1-4	CSVGPRGTGTGGEKLFF	TGCAGCGTTGGACCGAGAGGCACCGGGACAGGAGGTGAAAAACTGTTTTTT
.	TRBV6-1	.	TRBJ1-2	CASSEYLTGNYGYTF	TGTGCCAGCAGTGAATATTTGACGGGGAACTATGGCTACACCTTC
.	TRBV21-1	.	TRBJ1-6	CASSKTYNSPLHF	TGTGCCAGCAGCAAGACTTATAATTCACCCCTCCACTTT
.	TRBV10-2	.	TRBJ2-3	CASSEELARSLKDTQYF	TGCGCCAGCAGTGAGGAACTAGCCCGAAGCCTAAAAGATACGCAGTATTTT
.	TRBV28	.	TRBJ2-5	CASSRLVTGETQYF	TGTGCCAGCAGCCGACTAGTGACGGGAGAGACCCAGTACTTC
TRBD2	TRBV7-2	.	TRBJ2-1	CASSVGLAGGVEQFF	TGTGCCAGCAGCGTAGGACTAGCGGGAGGGGTTGAGCAGTTCTTC
.	TRBV19	.	TRBJ1-1	CASSRVRGNTEAFF	TGTGCCAGTAGTCGGGTCAGGGGGAACACTGAAGCTTTCTTT
TRBD1	TRBV27	.	TRBJ1-6	CASSSPGQNSPLHF	TGTGCCAGCAGTTCGCCGGGACAGAATTCACCCCTCCACTTT
.	TRBV6-5	.	TRBJ1-2	CASSGGGRGYTF	TGTGCCAGCAGTGGGGGAGGTCGGGGCTACACTTTC
TRBD1	TRBV12-5	.	TRBJ2-5	CASALSTGGAETQYF	TGTGCTAGTGCCTTATCCACAGGGGGCGCAGAGACCCAGTACTTC
TRBD2	TRBV7-2	once	TRBJ2-2	CASSLGTNANTGELFF	TGTGCCAGCAGCCTTGGGACTAACGCGAACACCGGGGAGCTGTTTTTT
.	TRBV6-5	many	TRBJ2-7	CASSYGHEQYF	TGTGCCAGCAGTTACGGCCACGAGCAGTACTTC
.	TRBV28	.	TRBJ2-7	CASSFRGGGQYF	TGTGCCAGCAGTTTCAGAGGGGGTGGGCAGTACTTC
.	TRBV2	.	TRBJ1-2	CASSELGTYVGYTF	TGTGCCAGCAGTGAACTGGGGACTTATGTGGGCTACACCTTC
TRBD2	TRBV7-8	.	TRBJ2-7	CASSLAHGGSYEQYF	TGTGCCAGCAGCTTAGCGCATGGCGGGAGCTACGAGCAGTACTTC
.	TRBV9	.	TRBJ2-7	CASSVGGDGNYEQYF	TGTGCCAGCAGCGTAGGCGGGGACGGAAACTACGAGCAGTACTTC
TRBD1	TRBV2	.	TRBJ1-1	CASSRDRNTEAFF	TGTGCCAGCAGTAGGGACAGAAACACTGAAGCTTTCTTT
TRBD2	TRBV2	.	TRBJ2-7	CASRPERDHSYEQYF	TGTGCCAGCAGGCCAGAGCGGGATCACTCCTACGAGCAGTACTTC